The 26 T cell receptor beta chains in this list originate from one sample, sequenced in a study of blood T cell repertoires in COVID-19. Sequencing was performed with immunoSEQ multiplex PCR; in TCRdb, only in-frame clones are kept and a portion is missing. This table holds 150,000 to 200,000 clones, roughly 84% found once. The sequenced sample was peripheral blood. These receptors were collected from a man between 35 and 55 years old with acute or convalescent COVID-19.

The chain combines TRBV3-1 (or the pseudogene TRBV3-2) with TRBJ2-3; 8 bases agree with TRBD1. After removal of 5 bases from V and 3 bases from J, the junction contained 7 bases not matched to a gene. CDR1 and CDR2 from the germline V gene are LGHDT and YNNKEL (reference sequence). The CDR3 loop spans 15 amino acids. CDR3 sequence (DNA): TGTGCCAGCAGCGAAGCGGACAGGGATACAGATACGCAGTATTTT. Protein: CASSEADRDTDTQYF.

The V gene is TRBV9, the J gene TRBJ1-1; 7 bases map to TRBD1. There are 14 residues in the CDR3. V shed 1 base and J 4 bases; nucleotides not matched to a gene: 4. CDR1 and CDR2 from the germline V gene are SGDLS and YYNGEE. CDR3 sequence: CASSVLQGPTEAFF. The CDR3 DNA is TGTGCCAGCAGCGTACTACAGGGGCCCACTGAAGCTTTCTTT.

J is TRBJ2-4 and V is TRBV28; 7 nucleotides line up with TRBD1. CDR1 MDHEN and CDR2 SYDVKM come from the germline V gene. With V trimmed by 7 bases and J by 0 bases, 3 bases remained unmatched. The CDR3 consists of 14 residues. The CDR3 bases are TGTGCCAGCACAAAGGGGGCAGCCAAAAACATTCAGTACTTC. Amino acids: CASTKGAAKNIQYF.

This chain connects TRBV14 to TRBJ1-1; 8 nucleotides agree with TRBD1. Germline values: CDR1 SGHDN, CDR2 FVKESK. V lost 4 bases, J lost 3 bases, and 22 bases stayed unmatched. The CDR3 has 20 residues. CDR3 in amino acids: CASSLSAQVQGAPGDTEAFF. CDR3 bases: TGTGCCAGCAGCCTTAGCGCTCAAGTCCAGGGGGCGCCGGGGGACACTGAAGCTTTCTTT.

The rearrangement uses TRBV19 and TRBJ1-5; tentative D call: TRBD1 (5 bases). The CDR3 has 13 amino acids. Trimming took off 5 bases at V and 7 bases at J, with 12 bases between the two ends. CDR1 LNHDA and CDR2 SQIVND come from the germline V gene (reference sequence). For the CDR3, the DNA is TGTGCCAGTAGTGGGGGGGAGAGGCAGCCCCAGCATTTT. This gives the protein CASSGGERQPQHF.

V usage is TRBV6-5 and J usage is TRBJ1-1; D not resolved. Trimming removed 8 bases at V and 10 bases at J, with 14 bases between. The CDR3 is 11 residues long. Germline CDR1 and CDR2: MNHEY and SVGAGI. As DNA, the CDR3 is TGTGCCAGCGGGTCCGGGGTGGCAGCTTTCTTT. It encodes CASGSGVAAFF.

This chain joins TRBV6-5 and TRBJ2-7, with 8 bases aligning to TRBD1. V dropped 2 bases and J dropped 7; count of bases not matched to a gene: 1. The CDR3 is 12 residues long. Per the germline V gene, CDR1 is MNHEY and CDR2 is SVGAGI. The CDR3 is CASSYTGGEQYF. CDR3 sequence (DNA): TGTGCCAGCAGTTACACAGGGGGGGAGCAGTACTTC.

In this sample, this clone turned up once. CDR3 in amino acids: CASSYSGQYYGYTF. DNA of the CDR3: TGTGCCAGCAGTTACTCGGGACAGTACTATGGCTACACCTTC. The chain has TRBV6-5 and TRBJ1-2; the match to TRBD1 covers 7 bases. This CDR3 region has 14 residues. The J segment lost 3 bases and the V segment lost 0 bases, leaving 1 base of the junction unmatched. CDR1 is MNHEY and CDR2 is SVGAGI in the germline V gene.

V and J are TRBV7-9 and TRBJ1-1; TRBD1 agrees at 7 bases. V lost 7 bases and J lost 2; bases outside the gene matches: 10. The length of the CDR3 is 15 residues. Germline CDR1 reads SEHNR; CDR2 reads FQNEAQ (reference sequence). This CDR3 is CASIPRDSFNTEAFF. The CDR3 DNA reads TGTGCCAGCATCCCCCGGGACAGCTTCAACACTGAAGCTTTCTTT. Based on the CDR3 plus reference TRBV7-9 and TRBJ1-1, the full variable domain is DTGVSQNPRHKITKRGQNVTFRCDPISEHNRLYWYRQTLGQGPEFLTYFQNEAQLEKSRLLSDRFSAERPKGSFSTLEIQRTEQGDSAMYLCASIPRDSFNTEAFFGQGTRLTVV.

The J gene is TRBJ2-7, the V gene TRBV5-6; TRBD2 might be the D (5 bases). The CDR3 extends over 16 amino acids. V dropped 1 base and J dropped 3 bases, with 17 bases sitting between them. Looked up from germline, CDR1 is SGHDT and CDR2 is YYEEEE. The CDR3 DNA is TGTGCCAGCAGCTTGTCGGGCCTGACTAAGCACTACGAGCAGTACTTC. Translated, it gives CASSLSGLTKHYEQYF.

This clone has just one count. The CDR3 region is CASMGGGGGLQPQHF. The CDR3 nucleotides are TGTGCCAGCATGGGTGGCGGGGGGGGCCTTCAGCCCCAGCATTTT. The V gene is TRBV2, the J gene TRBJ1-5; the D gene is possibly TRBD1 (6 bases). CDR1 and CDR2 (germline): SNHLY, FYNNEI. Trimming removed 7 bases from V and 6 bases from J, with 19 bases in between. This CDR3 has 15 residues.

V usage is TRBV5-8 and J usage is TRBJ2-2, with 8 bases aligning to TRBD1. CDR1 SGHTS and CDR2 YDEGEE come from the germline V gene. The CDR3 is 16 amino acids. Trimming removed 2 bases from V and 2 bases from J; junction bases left unmatched: 5. CDR3 in DNA: TGTGCCAGCAGCTTTTGGACAGGGAAAAACACCGGGGAGCTGTTTTTT. As protein: CASSFWTGKNTGELFF.

The table lists this clone with a count of one. This sequence joins TRBV5-4 and TRBJ1-2; D might be TRBD1 (5 bases). The CDR3 spans 15 residues. Germline values: CDR1 SGHNT, CDR2 YYREEE (reference sequence). V was trimmed by 3 bases and J by 8 bases, leaving 20 bases between them. Here the CDR3 DNA reads TGTGCCAGCAGCTCTGGCGGGGACGGCCTTGGAGGCTACACCTTC. It codes for CASSSGGDGLGGYTF.

This clone is a singleton in its sample. The V call is TRBV7-9, the J call TRBJ2-1; 7 bases match TRBD2. V lost 8 bases to trimming and J lost 2 bases; unmatched junction nucleotides: 3. Per the germline V gene, CDR1 is SEHNR and CDR2 is FQNEAQ (reference sequence). The CDR3 spans 13 residues. The CDR3 DNA follows: TGTGCCAGCGGGGGGGTAGCCTACAATGAGCAGTTCTTC. Translation: CASGGVAYNEQFF.

This chain joins TRBV7-3 and TRBJ2-6; 7 positions match TRBD1. The CDR3 has 17 amino acids. V dropped 1 base and J dropped 0; count of bases not matched to a gene: 3. Germline CDR1 and CDR2: SGHTA and FQGTGA. The CDR3 protein is CASSLRGQSSGANVLTF. CDR3 in DNA: TGTGCCAGCAGCTTAAGGGGACAGAGCTCTGGGGCCAACGTCCTGACTTTC.

The chain combines TRBV7-8 with TRBJ2-7; 8 positions match TRBD1. The CDR3 is 14 amino acids. CDR1 and CDR2 (germline): SGHVS, FQNEAQ. V dropped 4 bases and J dropped 3; count of bases not matched to a gene: 5. In nucleotides, the CDR3 is TGTGCCAGCAGCTACAGGGGGGTAGTCTACGAGCAGTACTTC. It translates to CASSYRGVVYEQYF.

The chain links TRBV6-5 to TRBJ2-3; no clear D gene. This CDR3 region has 10 residues. Germline CDR1 and CDR2: MNHEY and SVGAGI. V was trimmed by 5 bases and J by 5 bases, leaving 2 bases between them. CDR3 nucleotides: TGTGCCAGCAGTCGAGATACGCAGTATTTT. Protein: CASSRDTQYF.

This clone has only one observation. The chain couples TRBV24-1 to TRBJ1-1; 10 bases are shared with TRBD1. Germline-derived CDR1 and CDR2 are KGHDR and SFDVKD. V shed 3 bases, J shed 4 bases, and the junction held 4 bases outside the gene matches. The CDR3 contains 15 residues. CDR3 in amino acids: CATSDEGQGTTEAFF. Here the CDR3 DNA reads TGTGCCACCAGTGATGAGGGACAGGGGACCACTGAAGCTTTCTTT.

About this clone: The sample has other DNA sequences that encode this CDR3 too. This chain uses TRBV28 with TRBJ1-2; 7 bases align to TRBD1. CDR3 length equals 12 residues. Germline assignment: CDR1 MDHEN and CDR2 SYDVKM. V was clipped by 8 bases and J by 4 bases; unmatched bases: 4. CDR3 region: CASSSGGYGYTF. Here the CDR3 DNA reads TGTGCCAGCTCCTCAGGGGGCTATGGCTACACCTTC.

The chain joins TRBV4-3 to TRBJ2-5; 9 bases are a match to TRBD2. Trimming cost V 4 bases and J 2 bases; bases outside gene matches: 8. The germline gives CDR1 LGHNA, CDR2 YSLEER. The CDR3 length is 16 residues. As DNA, the CDR3 is TGCGCCAGCAGCCCTGAGGCTAGCGGGGTGCAAGAGACCCAGTACTTC. Its protein is CASSPEASGVQETQYF.

This chain uses TRBV2 with TRBJ1-6, with a tentative D call TRBD1 (5 bases). The length of the CDR3 is 16 residues. V was shortened by 6 bases and J by 7 bases, with 19 bases between the two germline ends. CDR1 and CDR2 from the germline V gene are SNHLY and FYNNEI. The CDR3: CASRGGALILNSPLHF. The DNA of the CDR3 is TGTGCCAGCAGAGGAGGGGCCCTTATTTTAAATTCACCCCTCCACTTT.

The gene calls are TRBV6-2 or TRBV6-3 and TRBJ2-5, with TRBD1 identical over 7 bases. The CDR3 totals 13 residues. Germline-derived CDR1 and CDR2 are MNHEY and SVGEGT. With 6 bases clipped from V and 2 bases from J, the junction kept 3 bases outside the gene matches. CDR3 in DNA: TGTGCCAGCAGCCTGGGACAGCAAGAGACCCAGTACTTC. It encodes CASSLGQQETQYF.

The rearrangement joins TRBV14 to TRBJ1-4; tentative D call: TRBD1 (6 bases). The ends were cut back, 2 bases at V and 10 bases at J, with 11 bases in the middle. Germline V lookup: CDR1 SGHDN, CDR2 FVKESK. The CDR3 length is 13 residues. For the CDR3, the DNA is TGTGCCAGCAGCCAAATACAGGGCGGAAAACTGTTTTTT. This sequence encodes CASSQIQGGKLFF.

The rearrangement uses TRBV6-1 and TRBJ2-1; D gene ambiguous. There are 18 residues in the CDR3. Trimming pared 2 bases from V and 4 bases from J, leaving 21 bases between. In germline, CDR1 is MNHNS, CDR2 SASEGT. The CDR3 reads CASSEIRQNWAAYNEQFF. CDR3 nucleotide sequence: TGTGCCAGCAGTGAAATTCGGCAGAATTGGGCAGCTTACAATGAGCAGTTCTTC.

This clone was detected only a few times. The chain combines TRBV2 with TRBJ1-2; possible D gene TRBD1, 5 bases. CDR3 length: 17 amino acids. V was pared by 0 bases and J by 4 bases, with 18 bases between. CDR1 and CDR2 from the germline V gene are SNHLY and FYNNEI. CDR3 nucleotides: TGTGCCAGCAGTGAAGCTTCCGCACGGACAAAAGGCTATGGCTACACCTTC. Its protein is CASSEASARTKGYGYTF.

J is TRBJ1-6 and V is TRBV6-5; the D is unclear. The V end lost 8 bases, the J end lost 2 bases, and 10 bases lay between the germline ends. The germline CDR1 and CDR2 sequences are MNHEY and SVGAGI. CDR3 length equals 14 residues. This chain's CDR3 is CASSAEAYNSPLHF. Here the CDR3 DNA reads TGTGCCAGCTCAGCCGAGGCCTATAATTCACCCCTCCACTTT.